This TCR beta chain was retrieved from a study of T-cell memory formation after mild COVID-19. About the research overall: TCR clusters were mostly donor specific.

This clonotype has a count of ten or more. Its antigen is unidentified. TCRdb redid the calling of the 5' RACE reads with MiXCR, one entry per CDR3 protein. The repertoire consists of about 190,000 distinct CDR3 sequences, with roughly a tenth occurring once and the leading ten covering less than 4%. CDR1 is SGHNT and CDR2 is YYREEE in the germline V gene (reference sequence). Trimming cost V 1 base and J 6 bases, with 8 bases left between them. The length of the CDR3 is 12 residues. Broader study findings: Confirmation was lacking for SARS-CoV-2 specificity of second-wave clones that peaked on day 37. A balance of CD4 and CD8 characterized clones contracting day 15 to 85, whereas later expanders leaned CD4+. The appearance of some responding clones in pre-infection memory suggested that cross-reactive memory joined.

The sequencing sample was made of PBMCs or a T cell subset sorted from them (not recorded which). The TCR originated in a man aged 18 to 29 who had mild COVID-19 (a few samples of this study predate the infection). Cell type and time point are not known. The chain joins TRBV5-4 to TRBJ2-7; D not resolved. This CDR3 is CASSLIGTEQYF. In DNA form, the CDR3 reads TGTGCCAGCAGCTTGATAGGAACCGAGCAGTACTTC.